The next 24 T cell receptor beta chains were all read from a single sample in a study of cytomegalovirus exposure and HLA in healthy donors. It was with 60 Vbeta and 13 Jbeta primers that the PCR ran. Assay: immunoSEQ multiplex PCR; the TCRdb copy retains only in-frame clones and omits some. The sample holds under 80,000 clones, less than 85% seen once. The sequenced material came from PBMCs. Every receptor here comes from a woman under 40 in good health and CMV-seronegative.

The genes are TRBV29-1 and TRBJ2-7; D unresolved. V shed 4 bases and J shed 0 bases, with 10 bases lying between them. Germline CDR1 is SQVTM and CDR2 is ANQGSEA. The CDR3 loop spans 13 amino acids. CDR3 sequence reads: CSVGSSGSYEQYF. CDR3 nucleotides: TGCAGCGTTGGGTCTTCCGGCTCCTACGAGCAGTACTTC.

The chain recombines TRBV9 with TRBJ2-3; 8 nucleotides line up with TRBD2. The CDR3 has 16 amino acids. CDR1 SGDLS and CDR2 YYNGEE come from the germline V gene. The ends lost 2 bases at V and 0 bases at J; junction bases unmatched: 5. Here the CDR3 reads CASSVRTSPSTDTQYF. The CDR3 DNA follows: TGTGCCAGCAGCGTCCGGACTAGCCCGAGCACAGATACGCAGTATTTT.

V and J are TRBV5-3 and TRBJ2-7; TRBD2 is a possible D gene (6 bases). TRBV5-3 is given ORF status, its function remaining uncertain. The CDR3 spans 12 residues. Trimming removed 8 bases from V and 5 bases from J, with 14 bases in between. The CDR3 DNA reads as TGTGCCAGGCCGGAGGGGCCCCACGAGCAGTACGTC. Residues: CARPEGPHEQYV.

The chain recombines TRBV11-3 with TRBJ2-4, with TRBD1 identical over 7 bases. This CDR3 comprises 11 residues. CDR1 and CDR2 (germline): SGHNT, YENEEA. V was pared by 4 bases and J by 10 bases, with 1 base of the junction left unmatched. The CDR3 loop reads CASSSGGIQYF. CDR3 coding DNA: TGTGCCAGCAGCTCAGGGGGAATTCAGTACTTC. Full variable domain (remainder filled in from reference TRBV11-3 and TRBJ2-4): EAGVVQSPRYKIIEKKQPVAFWCNPISGHNTLYWYLQNLGQGPELLIRYENEEAVDDSQLPKDRFSAERLKGVDSTLKIQPAELGDSAVYLCASSSGGIQYFGAGTRLSVL.

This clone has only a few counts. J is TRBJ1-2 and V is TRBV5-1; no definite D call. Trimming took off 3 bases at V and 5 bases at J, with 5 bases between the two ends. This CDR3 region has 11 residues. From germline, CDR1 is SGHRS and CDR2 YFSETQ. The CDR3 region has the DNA TGCGCCAGCAGCTCGACTTATGGCTACACCTTC. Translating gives CASSSTYGYTF.

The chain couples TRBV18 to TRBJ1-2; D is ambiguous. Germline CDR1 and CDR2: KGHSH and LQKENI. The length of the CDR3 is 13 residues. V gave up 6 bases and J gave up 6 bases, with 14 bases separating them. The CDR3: CASSAWQEDGYTF. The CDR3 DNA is TGTGCCAGCTCCGCGTGGCAGGAGGATGGCTACACCTTC.

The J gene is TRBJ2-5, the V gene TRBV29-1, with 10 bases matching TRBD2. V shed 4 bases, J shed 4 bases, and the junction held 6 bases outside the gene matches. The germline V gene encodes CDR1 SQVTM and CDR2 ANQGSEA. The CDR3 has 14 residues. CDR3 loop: CSVGGGLAAETQYF. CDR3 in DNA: TGCAGCGTTGGAGGCGGACTAGCGGCAGAGACCCAGTACTTC.

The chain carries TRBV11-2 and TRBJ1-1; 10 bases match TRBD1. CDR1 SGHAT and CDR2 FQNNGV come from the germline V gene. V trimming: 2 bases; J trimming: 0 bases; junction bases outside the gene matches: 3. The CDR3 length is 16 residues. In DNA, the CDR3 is TGTGCCAGCAGCTTATGGGACAGGGGCATGAACACTGAAGCTTTCTTT. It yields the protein CASSLWDRGMNTEAFF.

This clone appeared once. CDR3 sequence: CASSFSPSGSTDTQYF. CDR3 nucleotides: TGTGCCAGCAGCTTCTCCCCTAGCGGGTCCACAGATACGCAGTATTTT. The chain carries TRBV11-2 and TRBJ2-3; 8 bases fit TRBD2. The CDR3 spans 16 residues. Germline V gives CDR1 SGHAT, CDR2 FQNNGV. J lost 2 bases, V lost 3 bases, and 7 bases had no gene match.

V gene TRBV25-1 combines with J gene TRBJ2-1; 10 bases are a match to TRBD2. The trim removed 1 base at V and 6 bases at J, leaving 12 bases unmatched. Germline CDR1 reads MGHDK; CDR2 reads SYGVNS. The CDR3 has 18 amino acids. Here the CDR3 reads CASSELGALAGQRNEQFF. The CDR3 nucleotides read TGTGCCAGCAGTGAATTAGGCGCACTAGCGGGACAGCGCAATGAGCAGTTCTTC.

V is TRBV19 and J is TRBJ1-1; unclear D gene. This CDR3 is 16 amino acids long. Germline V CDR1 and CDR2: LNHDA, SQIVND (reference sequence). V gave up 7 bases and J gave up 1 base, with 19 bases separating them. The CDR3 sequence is CASNHPLRGRNTEAFF. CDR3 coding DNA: TGTGCCAGTAATCACCCCCTCCGGGGAAGGAACACTGAAGCTTTCTTT.

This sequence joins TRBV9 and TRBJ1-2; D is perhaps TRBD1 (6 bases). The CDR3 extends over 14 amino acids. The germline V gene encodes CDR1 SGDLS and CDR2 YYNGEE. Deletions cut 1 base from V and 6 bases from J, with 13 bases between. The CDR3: CASSVSGGGDGYTF. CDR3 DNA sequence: TGTGCCAGCAGCGTATCGGGGGGCGGAGATGGCTACACCTTC.

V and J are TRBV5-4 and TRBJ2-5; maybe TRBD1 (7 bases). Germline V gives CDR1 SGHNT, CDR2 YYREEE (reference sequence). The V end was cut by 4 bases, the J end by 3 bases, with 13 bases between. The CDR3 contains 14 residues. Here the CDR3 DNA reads TGTGCCAGCAGCATGACAGGGAGGAAAGAGACCCAGTACTTC. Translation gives CASSMTGRKETQYF.

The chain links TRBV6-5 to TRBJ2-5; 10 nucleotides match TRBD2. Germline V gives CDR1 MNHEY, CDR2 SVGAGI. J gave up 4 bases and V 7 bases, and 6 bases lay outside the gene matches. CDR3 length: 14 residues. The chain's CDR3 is CASNPLAGAETQYF. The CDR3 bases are TGTGCCAGCAACCCGCTAGCGGGAGCAGAGACCCAGTACTTC.

The chain's CDR3 is CASSFDSFLTYEQYV. The CDR3 nucleotides are TGTGCCAGCAGTTTCGACAGCTTCCTAACCTACGAGCAGTACGTC. The chain joins TRBV6-6 to TRBJ2-7; D is possibly TRBD1 (5 bases). Germline V lookup: CDR1 MNHNY, CDR2 SVGAGI (reference sequence). V was cut by 4 bases and J by 2 bases, with 15 bases left in between. The CDR3 extends over 15 amino acids.

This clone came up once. The CDR3: CASSSRTGRGTEAFF. CDR3 sequence (DNA): TGTGCCAGCAGCTCACGGACAGGGCGGGGAACTGAAGCTTTCTTT. The J gene is TRBJ1-1, the V gene TRBV6-1; 8 positions match TRBD1. Germline assignment: CDR1 MNHNS and CDR2 SASEGT. The CDR3 covers 15 residues. V lost 6 bases, J lost 5 bases, and 11 bases stayed unmatched.

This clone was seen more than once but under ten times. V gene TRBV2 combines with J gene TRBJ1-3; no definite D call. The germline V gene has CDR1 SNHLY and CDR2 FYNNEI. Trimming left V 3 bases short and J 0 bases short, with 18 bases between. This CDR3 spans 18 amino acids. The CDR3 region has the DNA TGTGCCAGCAGTGATGGCCCCCGAGACCTAGGCTCTGGAAACACCATATATTTT. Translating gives CASSDGPRDLGSGNTIYF.

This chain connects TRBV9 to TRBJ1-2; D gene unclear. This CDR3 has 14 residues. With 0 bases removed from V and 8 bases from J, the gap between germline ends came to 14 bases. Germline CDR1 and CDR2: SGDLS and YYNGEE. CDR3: CASSVGSQTQGYTF. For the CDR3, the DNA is TGTGCCAGCAGCGTAGGTTCACAGACCCAGGGCTACACCTTC. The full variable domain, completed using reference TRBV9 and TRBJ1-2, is DSGVTQTPKHLITATGQRVTLRCSPRSGDLSVYWYQQSLDQGLQFLIQYYNGEERAKGNILERFSAQQFPDLHSELNLSSLELGDSALYFCASSVGSQTQGYTFGSGTRLTVV.

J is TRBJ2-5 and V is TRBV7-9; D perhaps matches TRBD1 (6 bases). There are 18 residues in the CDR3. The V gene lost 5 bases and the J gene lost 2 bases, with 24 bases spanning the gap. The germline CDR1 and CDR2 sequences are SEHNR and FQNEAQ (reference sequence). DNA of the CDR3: TGTGCCAGCAGCCTAAAGGGGGACCCCCTGAGAGGTCAAGAGACCCAGTACTTC. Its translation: CASSLKGDPLRGQETQYF.

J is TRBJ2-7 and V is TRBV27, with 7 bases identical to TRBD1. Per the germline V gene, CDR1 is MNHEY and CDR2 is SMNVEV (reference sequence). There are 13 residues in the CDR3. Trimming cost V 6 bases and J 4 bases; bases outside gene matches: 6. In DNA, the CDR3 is TGTGCCAGCAGATTGACAGGGTATTACGAGCAGTACTTC. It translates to CASRLTGYYEQYF.

The CDR3 is CASSPVRETQYF. CDR3 nucleotide sequence: TGTGCCAGCAGCCCCGTTCGGGAGACCCAGTACTTC. The chain links TRBV7-6 to TRBJ2-5; no reliable D call. V lost 5 bases and J lost 5, with 9 bases in between. This CDR3 contains 12 residues. Germline-derived CDR1 and CDR2 are SGHVS and FNYEAQ. The full variable domain, in which reference TRBV7-6 and TRBJ2-5 provide the parts outside the CDR3, is GAGVSQSPRYKVTKRGQDVALRCDPISGHVSLYWYRQALGQGPEFLTYFNYEAQQDKSGLPNDRFSAERPEGSISTLTIQRTEQRDSAMYRCASSPVRETQYFGPGTRLLVL.

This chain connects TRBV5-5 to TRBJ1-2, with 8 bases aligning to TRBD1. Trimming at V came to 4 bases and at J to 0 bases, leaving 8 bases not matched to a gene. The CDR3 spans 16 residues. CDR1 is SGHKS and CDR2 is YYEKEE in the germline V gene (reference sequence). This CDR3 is CASSRTGIGANYGYTF. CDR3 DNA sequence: TGTGCCAGCAGCAGGACAGGGATTGGAGCTAACTATGGCTACACCTTC.

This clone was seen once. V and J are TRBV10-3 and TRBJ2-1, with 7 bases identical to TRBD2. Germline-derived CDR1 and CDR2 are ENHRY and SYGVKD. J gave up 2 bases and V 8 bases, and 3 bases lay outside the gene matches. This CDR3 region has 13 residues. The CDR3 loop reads CAIGEGPYNEQFF. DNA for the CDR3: TGTGCCATCGGGGAGGGGCCCTACAATGAGCAGTTCTTC.

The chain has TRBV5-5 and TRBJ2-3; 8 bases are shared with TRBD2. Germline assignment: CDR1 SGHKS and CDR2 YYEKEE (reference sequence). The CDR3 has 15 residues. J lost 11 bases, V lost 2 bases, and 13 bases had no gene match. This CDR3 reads CASSLGLAGQRGQYF. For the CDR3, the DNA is TGTGCCAGCAGCTTAGGGTTAGCGGGGCAACGCGGGCAGTATTTT. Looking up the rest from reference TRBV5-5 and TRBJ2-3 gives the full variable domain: DAGVTQSPTHLIKTRGQQVTLRCSPISGHKSVSWYQQVLGQGPQFIFQYYEKEERGRGNFPDRFSARQFPNYSSELNVNALLLGDSALYLCASSLGLAGQRGQYFGPGTRLTVL.